This TCR beta chain was documented in a study of blood T cells in healthy people across ages. General observations from the study: Long-lived donors exceeded aged donors in naive CD4+ cells and diversity. The percentage of naive T cells correlated strongly with TCR beta diversity. Age showed a roughly linear inverse relationship with TCR beta diversity per million T cells.

With regard to this clonotype: Its antigen is not identified. The junction departs from germline at one end; a sequencing error may be responsible.

Next came a second PCR, run for roughly 6 to 11 cycles, which used a sample-barcoded 5' primer along with a J-beta primer mix. TCRdb re-called the 5' RACE reads through MiXCR, storing one row per CDR3 protein. This table has over 1,500,000 distinct CDR3 sequences, around half appearing once. The CDR3 covers 13 residues. CDR1 and CDR2 from the germline V gene are SGHDN and FVKESK. The receptor's source is a woman aged 40 to 55 in good health. The sequenced sample was blood. The chain joins TRBV14 to TRBJ1-6, with D uncertain. The CDR3 loop reads CASSPRNNSPPHF. The CDR3 region has the DNA TGTGCCAGCAGCCCCCGAAATAATTCACCCCCCCACTTT. The whole variable domain, filled in from reference TRBV14 and TRBJ1-6, reads EAGVTQFPSHSVIEKGQTVTLRCDPISGHDNLYWYRRVMGKEIKFLLHFVKESKQDESGMPNNRFLAERTGGTYSTLKVQPAELEDSGVYFCASSPRNNSPPHFGNGTRLTVT.